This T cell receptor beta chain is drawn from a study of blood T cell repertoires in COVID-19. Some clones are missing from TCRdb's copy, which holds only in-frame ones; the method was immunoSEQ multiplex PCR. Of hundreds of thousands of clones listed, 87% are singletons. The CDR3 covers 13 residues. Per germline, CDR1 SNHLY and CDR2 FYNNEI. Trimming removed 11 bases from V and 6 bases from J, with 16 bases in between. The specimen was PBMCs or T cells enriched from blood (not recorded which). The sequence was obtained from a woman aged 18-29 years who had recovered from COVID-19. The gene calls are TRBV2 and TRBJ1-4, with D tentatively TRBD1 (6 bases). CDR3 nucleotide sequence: TGTGCCGGCAAAAGGCAGGGGTATGAAAAACTGTTTTTT. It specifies CAGKRQGYEKLFF.